This section outlines one T cell receptor (beta chain) sequence together with its context. What it binds is not known. Profiled with immunoSEQ multiplex PCR; TCRdb holds only in-frame clones, not every one. The table lists about 94,000 clones, around nine tenths of them singletons. The data are from a study of T cell responses to AZD1222 COVID-19 vaccine. Notes on the study in general: Donor demographics were predominantly white British with a female majority; clonal diversity may be underestimated. Sampling captured repertoires only after the peak T cell response.

V was shortened by 2 bases and J by 1 base, with 14 bases between the two germline ends. The CDR3 sequence is 16 residues long. CDR1 and CDR2 from the germline V gene are MNHEY and SVGEGT. Sequences were derived from peripheral blood, sampled on day 0 of AZD1222 vaccination. The chain has TRBV6-2 or TRBV6-3 and TRBJ1-2, with a tentative D call TRBD1 (5 bases). The TCR originated in an adult in good health. CDR3 DNA sequence: TGTGCCAGCAGTTACGATCGGGGCACCCATAACTATGGCTACACCTTC. This gives the protein CASSYDRGTHNYGYTF.